This T cell receptor (beta chain) was found in a study of cytomegalovirus exposure and HLA in healthy donors. Study outcomes and limitations: A later analysis reported that several of the most significant clusters appeared to be linked to common viral pathogens, among them Epstein-Barr virus.

Germline V gene data show CDR1 as SGHDT and CDR2 as YYEEEE. The V and J ends lost 4 bases and 1 base respectively, with 11 bases between them. This CDR3 region has 14 residues. Note on this clone: What it recognizes is unknown.

The study ran its PCR with 60 Vbeta and 13 Jbeta primers. The repertoire was sequenced with immunoSEQ multiplex PCR; TCRdb's copy has only in-frame clones and lacks some. The sample data list about 160,000 clones. The sequencing sample was made of PBMCs. The chain uses TRBV5-6 and TRBJ1-1; no firm D call. The clonotype comes from a woman aged 60 to 75 in good health and CMV-seronegative. CDR3 protein: CASSPGNRNTEAFF. The CDR3 nucleotides read TGTGCCAGCAGCCCGGGGAATCGGAACACTGAAGCTTTCTTT. The full variable domain, in which reference TRBV5-6 and TRBJ1-1 provide the parts outside the CDR3, is DAGVTQSPTHLIKTRGQQVTLRCSPKSGHDTVSWYQQALGQGPQFIFQYYEEEERQRGNFPDRFSGHQFPNYSSELNVNALLLGDSALYLCASSPGNRNTEAFFGQGTRLTVV.